A single count supports the clone carrying this T cell receptor beta chain. This sample was taken from a study of blood T cell repertoires in COVID-19. About the research overall: The cDNA or gDNA used as material had been derived from T cells, B-cell-depleted T cells, or PBMCs.

Per the study methods: Reference gene primer amplification gave nucleated cell count estimates. Generated by immunoSEQ multiplex PCR, the TCRdb table keeps only in-frame clones and is missing some. V, J and clone size derive from that table, while D and trimming were established from the DNA sequence. The repertoire holds a few hundred thousand clones, with 90% as singletons. Symptom resolution, clearance, or two negative PCRs marked the recovered donors of Cohort 3. This CDR3 has 13 residues. Trimming left V 3 bases short and J 4 bases short, with 9 bases between. The sequencing input was PBMCs or T cells enriched from blood (not recorded which). J is TRBJ1-1 and V is TRBV12-3 or TRBV12-4, with D possibly matching TRBD1 (6 bases). The source of this sequence is a man aged 18 to 29 who had recovered from COVID-19. The chain's CDR3 is CASSFSTGTEAFF. CDR3 DNA: TGTGCCAGCAGTTTCTCGACAGGCACTGAAGCTTTCTTT.